Below are 30 T cell receptor beta chains sequenced from a single sample in a study of cytomegalovirus exposure and HLA in healthy donors. 13 Jbeta primers and 60 Vbeta primers were used for the PCR. Some clones are missing from TCRdb's copy, which holds only in-frame ones; the method was immunoSEQ multiplex PCR. The sample contains tens of thousands of clones, around 80% of which appear only once. Specimen: PBMCs. The receptor set was obtained from a young man in good health and CMV-seronegative.

The chain has TRBV7-2 and TRBJ2-1; possibly TRBD1 for D (6 bases). V lost 6 bases and J 7 bases, leaving 28 bases between the germline ends. Germline values: CDR1 SGHTA, CDR2 FQGNSA. The CDR3 is 18 residues long. The CDR3 reads CASRDLAGQQFIQNEQFF. In DNA form, the CDR3 reads TGTGCCAGCAGGGACCTGGCTGGACAGCAGTTTATACAGAATGAGCAGTTCTTC.

V and J are TRBV28 and TRBJ1-2; TRBD1 aligns across 11 bases. Germline V lookup: CDR1 MDHEN, CDR2 SYDVKM. The V gene end was trimmed by 6 bases and the J gene end by 8 bases; junction bases not matched to a gene: 8. CDR3 length: 14 residues. CDR3 in amino acids: CASRIGQGAWGYTF. DNA for the CDR3: TGTGCCAGCAGGATCGGACAGGGGGCTTGGGGCTACACCTTC.

The chain is built from TRBV6-6 and TRBJ1-3; D might be TRBD1 (6 bases). V lost 2 bases and J 4 bases, leaving 12 bases between the germline ends. The CDR3 loop spans 15 amino acids. The V gene's germline CDR1 is MNHNY and CDR2 SVGAGI (reference sequence). CDR3 region: CASSYGGAGGNTIYF. The CDR3 nucleotides are TGTGCCAGCAGTTACGGGGGGGCCGGGGGAAACACCATATATTTT.

The gene calls are TRBV5-6 and TRBJ2-7; D call uncertain. Trimming cost V 4 bases and J 0 bases, with 2 bases left between them. This CDR3 region has 11 residues. Per the germline V gene, CDR1 is SGHDT and CDR2 is YYEEEE. The CDR3, as DNA: TGTGCCAGCAGCCACTCCTACGAGCAGTACTTC. The encoded protein is CASSHSYEQYF.

V usage is TRBV7-9 and J usage is TRBJ1-2; the match to TRBD1 covers 7 bases. CDR3 length equals 15 residues. The V and J ends lost 1 base and 2 bases, in that order; junction bases with no gene match: 4. Germline loops: CDR1 SEHNR, CDR2 FQNEAQ (reference sequence). As DNA, the CDR3 is TGTGCCAGCAGCTTAGGTTGGGGACAGAACTATGGCTACACCTTC. It translates to CASSLGWGQNYGYTF.

The rearrangement uses TRBV5-6 and TRBJ1-1; 8 positions agree with TRBD1. The CDR3 consists of 13 residues. In germline, CDR1 is SGHDT, CDR2 YYEEEE. With 0 bases clipped from V and 5 bases from J, the junction kept 0 bases outside the gene matches. The CDR3 DNA reads as TGTGCCAGCAGCTTGGACAGGGGGACTGAAGCTTTCTTT. Amino acids: CASSLDRGTEAFF.

The chain joins TRBV5-5 to TRBJ2-5; 7 bases agree with TRBD1. J was trimmed by 5 bases and V by 4 bases; bases with no gene match: 8. CDR3 length: 14 amino acids. The germline V gene has CDR1 SGHKS and CDR2 YYEKEE (reference sequence). CDR3 residues: CASSQEPGQETQYF. DNA for the CDR3: TGTGCCAGCAGCCAAGAGCCGGGACAGGAGACCCAGTACTTC.

This chain connects TRBV28 to TRBJ1-1; TRBD1 matches at 8 bases. This CDR3 contains 16 residues. Germline lookup yields CDR1 MDHEN and CDR2 SYDVKM. The V gene end was trimmed by 4 bases and the J gene end by 3 bases; junction bases not matched to a gene: 10. The CDR3 DNA follows: TGTGCCAGCAGTTACGGACAGGGCTTTTTGGACACTGAAGCTTTCTTT. The encoded protein is CASSYGQGFLDTEAFF.

V and J are TRBV7-9 and TRBJ2-1; 13 bases are shared with TRBD2. This CDR3 is 16 amino acids long. CDR1 and CDR2 from the germline V gene are SEHNR and FQNEAQ (reference sequence). V trimming: 4 bases; J trimming: 9 bases; junction bases outside the gene matches: 9. The CDR3 is CASSSPTSGGASEQFF. As DNA, the CDR3 is TGTGCCAGCAGCTCCCCTACTAGCGGGGGGGCTAGTGAGCAGTTCTTC.

The chain combines TRBV5-1 with TRBJ1-4; unclear D gene. V was trimmed by 4 bases and J by 0 bases, leaving 7 bases between them. This CDR3 comprises 14 residues. Looked up from germline, CDR1 is SGHRS and CDR2 is YFSETQ. The CDR3: CASSAEATNEKLFF. CDR3 nucleotide sequence: TGCGCCAGCAGCGCGGAGGCAACTAATGAAAAACTGTTTTTT.

Only a few counts were recorded for this clone. The V call is TRBV4-1, the J call TRBJ1-3; D is undetermined. The germline gives CDR1 MGHRA, CDR2 YSYEKL. The CDR3 is made up of 16 amino acids. V lost 3 bases and J lost 4, with 16 bases in between. The CDR3 coding sequence is TGCGCCAGCAGCCAGGAGCTCCAACCAAGGGGAAACACCATATATTTT. As protein: CASSQELQPRGNTIYF.

The chain is built from TRBV7-2 and TRBJ2-3, with D unresolved. Per germline, CDR1 SGHTA and CDR2 FQGNSA. The CDR3 length is 15 residues. Trimming stripped 3 bases from V and 0 bases from J, with 10 bases between. CDR3 in DNA: TGTGCCAGCAGCTTTAGTAGCTCTAGCACAGATACGCAGTATTTT. Amino acid sequence: CASSFSSSSTDTQYF.

This chain connects TRBV4-1 to TRBJ2-1; maybe TRBD2 (6 bases). V was trimmed by 1 base and J by 7 bases, leaving 11 bases between them. The CDR3 has 14 amino acids. Germline CDR1 and CDR2: MGHRA and YSYEKL. The CDR3 DNA is TGCGCCAGCAGCCAAGTAGGCAGCGGGAATGAGCAGTTCTTC. It encodes CASSQVGSGNEQFF.

This chain joins TRBV19 and TRBJ1-1, with 7 bases matching TRBD1. The germline V gene has CDR1 LNHDA and CDR2 SQIVND (reference sequence). V lost 6 bases to trimming and J lost 1 base; unmatched junction nucleotides: 2. The CDR3 length is 13 residues. CDR3 protein: CASRGQENTEAFF. In nucleotides, the CDR3 is TGTGCCAGTAGAGGACAGGAGAACACTGAAGCTTTCTTT.

The gene calls are TRBV4-1 and TRBJ1-5; no clear D gene. The CDR3 runs to 13 residues. Trimming pared 0 bases from V and 8 bases from J, leaving 8 bases between. The V gene's germline CDR1 is MGHRA and CDR2 YSYEKL. Here the CDR3 reads CASSQDPVKPQHF. The CDR3 coding sequence is TGCGCCAGCAGCCAAGATCCGGTGAAGCCCCAGCATTTT.

The V and J genes are TRBV27 and TRBJ2-7; 7 bases line up with TRBD2. V lost 2 bases, J lost 4 bases, and 2 bases stayed unmatched. This CDR3 is 13 amino acids long. CDR1 and CDR2 from the germline V gene are MNHEY and SMNVEV (reference sequence). This chain's CDR3 is CASSLAGAYEQYF. Written as DNA, the CDR3 is TGTGCCAGCAGTTTAGCGGGAGCTTACGAGCAGTACTTC.

This clone was counted between two and nine times. The chain combines TRBV6-1 with TRBJ1-1; maybe TRBD1 (5 bases). Looked up from germline, CDR1 is MNHNS and CDR2 is SASEGT. Trimming shortened V by 4 bases and J by 0 bases, and 12 bases separated the two germline ends. The CDR3 spans 15 residues. The CDR3 nucleotides read TGTGCCAGCAGTGTCACGACAGTTATGAACACTGAAGCTTTCTTT. It translates to CASSVTTVMNTEAFF.

The chain carries TRBV30 and TRBJ1-1, with a weak D call TRBD1 (5 bases). V lost 4 bases and J 0 bases, leaving 6 bases between the germline ends. Germline V gives CDR1 GTSNPN, CDR2 SVGIG (reference sequence). The CDR3 sequence is 12 residues long. The CDR3 DNA sequence: TGTGCCTGGACAGGGTTGAACACTGAAGCTTTCTTT. Its protein product is CAWTGLNTEAFF. The entire variable domain, with the rest obtained from reference TRBV30 and TRBJ1-1, is as follows: SQTIHQWPATLVQPVGSPLSLECTVEGTSNPNLYWYRQAAGRGLQLLFYSVGIGQISSEVPQNLSASRPQDRQFILSSKKLLLSDSGFYLCAWTGLNTEAFFGQGTRLTVV.

This chain uses TRBV6-5 with TRBJ2-1; 9 bases are a match to TRBD1. The V segment lost 6 bases and the J segment 10 bases; nucleotides outside the gene matches: 10. Germline CDR1 MNHEY, CDR2 SVGAGI. CDR3 length: 14 residues. The chain's CDR3 is CASSHPSDRGEQFF. The CDR3 nucleotides are TGTGCCAGCAGCCACCCTAGCGACAGGGGGGAGCAGTTCTTC.

V is TRBV4-3 and J is TRBJ2-3, with 15 bases matching TRBD2. Losses at the gene ends were 0 bases for V and 3 bases for J; bases not matched to a gene: 4. The CDR3 is 18 residues long. Germline-derived CDR1 and CDR2 are LGHNA and YSLEER. The CDR3 DNA reads as TGCGCCAGCAGCCAAGATAGAGGGACTAGCGGGGGGACAGATACGCAGTATTTT. Encoded protein: CASSQDRGTSGGTDTQYF.

A single count supports this clone. The chain has TRBV1 and TRBJ2-5; the listed D gene, TRBD2, was not tested against the DNA. TRBV1 is tagged as a pseudogene. There are 15 residues in the CDR3. The DNA for the CDR3 is TGCACCAGCAGCCAAGGCGGGGGGGCCTGGGAGACCCAGTACTTC. It specifies CTSSQGGGAWETQYF.

This clone was detected a few times. The gene calls are TRBV7-9 and TRBJ1-1; D may be TRBD1 (6 bases). The CDR3 spans 16 residues. Trimming removed 4 bases from V and 4 bases from J, with 19 bases in between. Germline values: CDR1 SEHNR, CDR2 FQNEAQ (reference sequence). DNA for the CDR3: TGTGCCAGCAGCTCAAGGACAGCACTGAGAAGCACTGAAGCTTTCTTT. As protein: CASSSRTALRSTEAFF.

This clone appeared a single time. This chain joins TRBV28 and TRBJ1-1; D uncertain. There are 14 residues in the CDR3. The ends were cut back, 6 bases at V and 1 base at J, with 12 bases in the middle. The germline V gene encodes CDR1 MDHEN and CDR2 SYDVKM. CDR3 amino acids: CASRQRTRNTEAFF. CDR3 nucleotide sequence: TGTGCCAGCAGACAGAGAACAAGGAACACTGAAGCTTTCTTT. Full variable domain (remainder filled in from reference TRBV28 and TRBJ1-1): DVKVTQSSRYLVKRTGEKVFLECVQDMDHENMFWYRQDPGLGLRLIYFSYDVKMKEKGDIPEGYSVSREKKERFSLILESASTNQTSMYLCASRQRTRNTEAFFGQGTRLTVV.

V and J are TRBV7-2 and TRBJ2-7, with 7 bases identical to TRBD2. The CDR3 is 14 residues long. Germline-derived CDR1 and CDR2 are SGHTA and FQGNSA. V shed 0 bases, J shed 5 bases, and the junction held 4 bases outside the gene matches. Written as DNA, the CDR3 is TGTGCCAGCAGCTTAGCCCGGGGGGACCACGAGCAGTACTTC. This gives the protein CASSLARGDHEQYF.

The rearrangement uses TRBV19 and TRBJ1-1, with 7 bases lining up with TRBD1. Germline V gene data show CDR1 as LNHDA and CDR2 as SQIVND (reference sequence). The junction had 7 bases not matched to a gene; V was cut back by 5 bases and J by 1 base. There are 15 residues in the CDR3. CDR3 amino acids: CASSLDRAWNTEAFF. In nucleotides, the CDR3 is TGTGCCAGTAGTCTCGACAGGGCTTGGAACACTGAAGCTTTCTTT.

The genes are TRBV6-1 and TRBJ2-6; D possibly corresponds to TRBD2 (5 bases). The germline V and J ends were trimmed by 8 bases and 0 bases, with 11 bases remaining between them. The CDR3 is made up of 15 amino acids. Germline loops: CDR1 MNHNS, CDR2 SASEGT. The CDR3 DNA reads TGTGCCAGCCAGAGTGGAGGCTCTGGGGCCAACGTCCTGACTTTC. This gives the protein CASQSGGSGANVLTF.

The rearrangement joins TRBV7-8 to TRBJ1-5, with D maybe TRBD1 (5 bases). Germline V lookup: CDR1 SGHVS, CDR2 FQNEAQ. The CDR3 is 15 residues long. The V and J ends lost 0 bases and 4 bases respectively, with 10 bases between them. The CDR3 is CASSLARVGNQPQHF. CDR3 in DNA: TGTGCCAGCAGCTTAGCCAGGGTAGGAAATCAGCCCCAGCATTTT.

This chain links TRBV4-1 with TRBJ1-2, with a tentative D call TRBD1 (5 bases). Looked up from germline, CDR1 is MGHRA and CDR2 is YSYEKL. The CDR3 is made up of 14 amino acids. V was pared by 2 bases and J by 6 bases, with 13 bases between. The CDR3 loop reads CASSQLQDFHGYTF. The CDR3 DNA sequence: TGCGCCAGCAGCCAATTACAGGATTTCCATGGCTACACCTTC.

Worth noting for this clone: One junction end disagrees with the germline gene, perhaps due to a read error. The rearrangement links TRBV7-9 to TRBJ1-2; 7 positions agree with TRBD1. The V gene's germline CDR1 is SEHNR and CDR2 FQNEAQ (reference sequence). CDR3 length: 15 amino acids. Written as DNA, the CDR3 is TGTTCCAGCAGCTTCATGGGGGACAGAAACTATGGCTACACCTTC. Translated, it gives CSSSFMGDRNYGYTF. The full variable domain, rest sourced from reference TRBV7-9 and TRBJ1-2, is DTGVSQNPRHKITKRGQNVTFRCDPISEHNRLYWYRQTLGQGPEFLTYFQNEAQLEKSRLLSDRFSAERPKGSFSTLEIQRTEQGDSAMYLCSSSFMGDRNYGYTFGSGTRLTVV.

The chain employs TRBV7-9 and TRBJ2-5; TRBD2 is a possible D gene (6 bases). Between the trimmed V and J ends, which lost 0 bases and 5 bases, there was a span of 13 bases. Germline loops: CDR1 SEHNR, CDR2 FQNEAQ (reference sequence). The CDR3 is 15 amino acids. In DNA form, the CDR3 reads TGTGCCAGCAGCTTAGCGTCCGGGGGTGTGGAGACCCAGTACTTC. Its protein is CASSLASGGVETQYF.